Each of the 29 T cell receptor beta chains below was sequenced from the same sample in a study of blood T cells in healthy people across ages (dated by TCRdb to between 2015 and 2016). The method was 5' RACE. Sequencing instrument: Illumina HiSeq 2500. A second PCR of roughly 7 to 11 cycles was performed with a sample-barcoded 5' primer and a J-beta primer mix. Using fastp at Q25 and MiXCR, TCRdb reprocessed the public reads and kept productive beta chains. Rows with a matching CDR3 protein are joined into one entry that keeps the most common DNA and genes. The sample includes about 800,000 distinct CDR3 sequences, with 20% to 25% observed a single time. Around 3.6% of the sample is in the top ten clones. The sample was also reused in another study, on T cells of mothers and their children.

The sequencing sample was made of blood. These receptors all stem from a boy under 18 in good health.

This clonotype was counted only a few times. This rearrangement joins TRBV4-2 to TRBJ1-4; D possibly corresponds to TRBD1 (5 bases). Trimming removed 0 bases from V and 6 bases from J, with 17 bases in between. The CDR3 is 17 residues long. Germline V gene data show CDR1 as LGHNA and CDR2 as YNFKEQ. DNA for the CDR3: TGTGCCAGCAGCCAAGATGTTCAGGGCAGGGTGGATGAAAAACTGTTTTTT. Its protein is CASSQDVQGRVDEKLFF.

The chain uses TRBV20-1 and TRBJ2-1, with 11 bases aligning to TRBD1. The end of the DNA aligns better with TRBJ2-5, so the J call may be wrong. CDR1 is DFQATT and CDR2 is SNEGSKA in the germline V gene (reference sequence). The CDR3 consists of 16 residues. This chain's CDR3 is CSAIRDRGFPDGTQYF. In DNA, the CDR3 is TGCAGTGCTATCCGGGACAGGGGGTTCCCCGATGGGACCCAGTACTTC.

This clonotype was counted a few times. In DNA, the CDR3 is TGTGCCAGCAGACCGGGACTAGCGGGAGAGGTGGTAACAGATACGCAGTATTTT. Its translation: CASRPGLAGEVVTDTQYF. The chain employs TRBV28 and TRBJ2-3; 14 bases line up with TRBD2. With 6 bases clipped from V and 3 bases from J, the junction kept 11 bases outside the gene matches. This CDR3 has 18 residues. In germline, CDR1 is MDHEN, CDR2 SYDVKM.

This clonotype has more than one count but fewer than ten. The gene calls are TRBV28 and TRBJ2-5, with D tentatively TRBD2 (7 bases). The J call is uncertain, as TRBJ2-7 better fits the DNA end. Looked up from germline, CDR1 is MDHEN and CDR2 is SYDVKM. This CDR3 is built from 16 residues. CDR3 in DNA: TGTGCCAGCAGTGAATCGGGGGGCAGTATGGTCTACGAGCAGTACTTC. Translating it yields CASSESGGSMVYEQYF.

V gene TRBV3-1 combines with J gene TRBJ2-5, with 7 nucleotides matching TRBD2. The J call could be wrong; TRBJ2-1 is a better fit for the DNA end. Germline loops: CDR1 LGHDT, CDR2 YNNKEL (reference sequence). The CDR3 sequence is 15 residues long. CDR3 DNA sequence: TGTGCCAGCAGCCAAGAAGCGGGGCTATCGGATGAGCAGTTCTTC. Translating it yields CASSQEAGLSDEQFF.

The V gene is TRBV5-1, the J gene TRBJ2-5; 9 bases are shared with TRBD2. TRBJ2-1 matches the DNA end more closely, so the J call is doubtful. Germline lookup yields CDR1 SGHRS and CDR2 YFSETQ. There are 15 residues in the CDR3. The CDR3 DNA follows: TGCGCCAGCAGCTTGCTAGCGGGGACCCTCAATGAGCAGTTCTTC. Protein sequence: CASSLLAGTLNEQFF.

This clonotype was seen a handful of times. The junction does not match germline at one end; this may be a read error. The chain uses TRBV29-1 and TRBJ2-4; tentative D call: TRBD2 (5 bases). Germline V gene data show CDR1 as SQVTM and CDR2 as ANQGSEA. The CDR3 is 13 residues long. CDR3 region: CSVEGGAQNIQYF. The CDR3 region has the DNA TGCAGCGTTGAAGGGGGAGCCCAAAACATTCAGTACTTC.

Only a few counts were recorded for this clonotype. The CDR3 DNA reads TGCGCCAGCAGCCCACGGGGACAGGATATTGAAAAACTGTTTTTT. Encoded protein: CASSPRGQDIEKLFF. The chain joins TRBV4-3 to TRBJ1-4; 8 bases are a match to TRBD1. The CDR3 runs 15 residues. Germline V lookup: CDR1 LGHNA, CDR2 YSLEER. V shed 4 bases and J 7 bases; nucleotides not matched to a gene: 8.

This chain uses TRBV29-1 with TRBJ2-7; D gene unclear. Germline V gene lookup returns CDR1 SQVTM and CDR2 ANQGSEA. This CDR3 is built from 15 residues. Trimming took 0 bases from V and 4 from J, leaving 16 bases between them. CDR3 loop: CSVEERGDKAYEQYF. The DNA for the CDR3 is TGCAGCGTTGAAGAACGAGGAGACAAGGCGTACGAGCAGTACTTC.

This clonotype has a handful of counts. The CDR3 DNA reads TGTGCCAGCAGCCGACTAGCGGGCTCGGGGAACACCGGGGAGCTGTTTTTT. Translating gives CASSRLAGSGNTGELFF. V is TRBV27 and J is TRBJ2-2; 10 bases agree with TRBD2. The germline gives CDR1 MNHEY, CDR2 SMNVEV (reference sequence). This CDR3 has 17 amino acids. V lost 6 bases to trimming and J lost 1 base; unmatched junction nucleotides: 8.

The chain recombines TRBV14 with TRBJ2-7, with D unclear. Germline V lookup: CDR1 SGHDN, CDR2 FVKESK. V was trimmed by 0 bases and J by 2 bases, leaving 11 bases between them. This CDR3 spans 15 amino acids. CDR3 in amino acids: CASSQEKTATYEQYF. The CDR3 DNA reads TGTGCCAGCAGCCAAGAGAAGACGGCTACCTACGAGCAGTACTTC.

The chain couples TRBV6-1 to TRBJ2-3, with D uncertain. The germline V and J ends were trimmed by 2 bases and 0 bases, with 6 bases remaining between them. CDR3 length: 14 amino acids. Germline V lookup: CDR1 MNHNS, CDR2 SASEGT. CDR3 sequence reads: CASSEIGSTDTQYF. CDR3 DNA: TGTGCCAGCAGTGAAATCGGCAGCACAGATACGCAGTATTTT.

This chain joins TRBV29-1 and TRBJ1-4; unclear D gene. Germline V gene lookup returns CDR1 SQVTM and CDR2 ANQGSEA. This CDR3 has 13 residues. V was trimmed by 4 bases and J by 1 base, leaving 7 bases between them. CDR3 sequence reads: CSVVPGTNEKLFF. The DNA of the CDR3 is TGCAGCGTTGTACCCGGAACTAATGAAAAACTGTTTTTT.

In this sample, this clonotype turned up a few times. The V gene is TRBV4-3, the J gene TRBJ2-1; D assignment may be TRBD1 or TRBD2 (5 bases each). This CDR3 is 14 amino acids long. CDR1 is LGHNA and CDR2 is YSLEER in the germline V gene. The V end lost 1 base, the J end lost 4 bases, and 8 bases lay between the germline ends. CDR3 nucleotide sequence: TGCGCCAGCAGCCAAGTTGAGGGGTACAATGAGCAGTTCTTC. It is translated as CASSQVEGYNEQFF.

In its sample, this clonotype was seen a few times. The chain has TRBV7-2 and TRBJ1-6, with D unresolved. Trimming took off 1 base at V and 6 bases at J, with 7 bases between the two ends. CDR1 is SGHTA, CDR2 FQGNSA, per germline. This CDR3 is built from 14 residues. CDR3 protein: CASSLVGSNSPLHF. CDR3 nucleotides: TGTGCCAGCAGCTTAGTTGGCAGTAATTCACCCCTCCACTTT.

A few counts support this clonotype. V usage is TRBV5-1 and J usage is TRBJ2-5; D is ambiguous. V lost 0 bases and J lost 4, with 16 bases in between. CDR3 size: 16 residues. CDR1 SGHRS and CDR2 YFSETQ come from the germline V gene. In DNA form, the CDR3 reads TGCGCCAGCAGCTTGGGTAGGGTCACCGGGCCAGAGACCCAGTACTTC. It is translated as CASSLGRVTGPETQYF.

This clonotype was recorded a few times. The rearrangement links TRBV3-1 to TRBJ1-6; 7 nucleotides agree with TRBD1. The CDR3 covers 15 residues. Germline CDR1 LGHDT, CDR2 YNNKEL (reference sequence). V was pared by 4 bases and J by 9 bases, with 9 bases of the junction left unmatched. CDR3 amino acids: CASSPRTGPGSPLHF. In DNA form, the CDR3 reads TGTGCCAGCAGCCCGCGGACAGGACCTGGTTCACCCCTCCACTTT.

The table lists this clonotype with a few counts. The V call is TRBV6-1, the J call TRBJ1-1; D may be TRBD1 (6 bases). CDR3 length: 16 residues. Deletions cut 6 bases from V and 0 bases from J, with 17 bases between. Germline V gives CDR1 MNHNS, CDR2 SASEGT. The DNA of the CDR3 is TGTGCCAGCAGCTCCCCGGGACAATATATGAACACTGAAGCTTTCTTT. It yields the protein CASSSPGQYMNTEAFF.

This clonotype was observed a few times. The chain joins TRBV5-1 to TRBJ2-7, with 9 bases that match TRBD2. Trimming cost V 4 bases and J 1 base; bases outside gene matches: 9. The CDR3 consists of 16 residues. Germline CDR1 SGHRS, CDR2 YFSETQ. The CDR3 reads CASSDMTSGYSYEQYF. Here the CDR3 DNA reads TGCGCCAGCAGCGATATGACTAGCGGCTATTCCTACGAGCAGTACTTC.

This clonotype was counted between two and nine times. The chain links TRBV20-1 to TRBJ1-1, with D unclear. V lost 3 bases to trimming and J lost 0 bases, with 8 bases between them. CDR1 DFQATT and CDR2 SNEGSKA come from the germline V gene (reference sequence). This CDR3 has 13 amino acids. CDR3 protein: CSASPRMNTEAFF. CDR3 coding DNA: TGCAGTGCTAGCCCCAGGATGAACACTGAAGCTTTCTTT.

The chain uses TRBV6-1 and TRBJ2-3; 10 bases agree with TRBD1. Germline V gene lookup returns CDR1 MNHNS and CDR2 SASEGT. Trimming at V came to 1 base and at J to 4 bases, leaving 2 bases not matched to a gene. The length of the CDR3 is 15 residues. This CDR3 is CASSEGGTGADTQYF. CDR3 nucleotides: TGTGCCAGCAGTGAAGGCGGGACAGGGGCAGATACGCAGTATTTT.

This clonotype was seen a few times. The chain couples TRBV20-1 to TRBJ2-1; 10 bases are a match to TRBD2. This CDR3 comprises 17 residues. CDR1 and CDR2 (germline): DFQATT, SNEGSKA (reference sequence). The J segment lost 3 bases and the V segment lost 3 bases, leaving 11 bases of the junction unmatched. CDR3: CSARLQREGFFYNEQFF. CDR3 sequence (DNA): TGCAGTGCTAGGTTGCAGCGGGAGGGCTTTTTCTACAATGAGCAGTTCTTC.

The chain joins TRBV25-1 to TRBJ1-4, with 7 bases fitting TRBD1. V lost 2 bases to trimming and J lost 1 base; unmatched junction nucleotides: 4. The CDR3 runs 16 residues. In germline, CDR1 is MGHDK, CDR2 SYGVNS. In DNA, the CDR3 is TGTGCCAGCAGTGAAAGGGGGCCGGGAACTAATGAAAAACTGTTTTTT. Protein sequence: CASSERGPGTNEKLFF. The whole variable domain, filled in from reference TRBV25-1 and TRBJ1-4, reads EADIYQTPRYLVIGTGKKITLECSQTMGHDKMYWYQQDPGMELHLIHYSYGVNSTEKGDLSSESTVSRIRTEHFPLTLESARPSHTSQYLCASSERGPGTNEKLFFGSGTQLSVL.

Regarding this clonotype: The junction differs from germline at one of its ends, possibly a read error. CDR3 loop: CASSSTSGGAPSF. The CDR3 DNA sequence: TGTGCCAGCAGCTCCACTAGCGGGGGGGCCCCCTCGTTC. The V gene is TRBV7-6, the J gene TRBJ2-7, with 13 bases aligning to TRBD2. The CDR3 sequence is 13 residues long. Germline values: CDR1 SGHVS, CDR2 FNYEAQ.

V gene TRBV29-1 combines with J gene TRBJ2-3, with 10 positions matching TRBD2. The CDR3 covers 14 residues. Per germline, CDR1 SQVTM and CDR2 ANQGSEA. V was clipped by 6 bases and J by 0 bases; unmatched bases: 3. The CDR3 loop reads CSVMTSGSTDTQYF. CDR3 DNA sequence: TGCAGCGTGATGACTAGCGGGAGCACAGATACGCAGTATTTT.

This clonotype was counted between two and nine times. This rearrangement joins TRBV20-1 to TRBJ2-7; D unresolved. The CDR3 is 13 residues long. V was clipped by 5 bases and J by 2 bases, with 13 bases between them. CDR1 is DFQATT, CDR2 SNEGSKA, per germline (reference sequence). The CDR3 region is CSALASRPYEQYF. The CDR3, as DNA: TGCAGTGCTTTGGCTAGTAGACCCTACGAGCAGTACTTC.

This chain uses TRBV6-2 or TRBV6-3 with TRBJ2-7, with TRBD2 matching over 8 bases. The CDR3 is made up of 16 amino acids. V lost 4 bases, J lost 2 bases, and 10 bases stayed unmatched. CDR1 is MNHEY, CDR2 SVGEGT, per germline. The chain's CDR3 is CASSLLAAGAAYEQYF. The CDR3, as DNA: TGTGCCAGCAGTTTACTGGCAGCGGGGGCGGCCTACGAGCAGTACTTC.

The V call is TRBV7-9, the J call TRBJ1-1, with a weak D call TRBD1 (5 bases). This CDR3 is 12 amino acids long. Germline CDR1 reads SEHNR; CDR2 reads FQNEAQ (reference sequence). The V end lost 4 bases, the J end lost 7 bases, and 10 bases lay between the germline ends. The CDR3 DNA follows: TGTGCCAGCAGCTCCCGGGGGGATGAAGCTTTCTTT. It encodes CASSSRGDEAFF. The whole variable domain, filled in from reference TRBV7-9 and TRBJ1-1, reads DTGVSQNPRHKITKRGQNVTFRCDPISEHNRLYWYRQTLGQGPEFLTYFQNEAQLEKSRLLSDRFSAERPKGSFSTLEIQRTEQGDSAMYLCASSSRGDEAFFGQGTRLTVV.

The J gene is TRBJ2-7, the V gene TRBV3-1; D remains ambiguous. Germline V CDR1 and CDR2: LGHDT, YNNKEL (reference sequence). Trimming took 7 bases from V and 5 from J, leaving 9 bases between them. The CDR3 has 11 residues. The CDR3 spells CASTRANEQYF. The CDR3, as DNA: TGTGCCAGCACCCGGGCGAACGAGCAGTACTTC.